The rows below give T cell receptor beta chains drawn from one sample of a study of tumor-infiltrating lymphocytes in localized non-small cell lung cancer. The data were produced by immunoSEQ multiplex PCR, yet TCRdb's version contains in-frame clones alone and is incomplete. The table has around 9,500 clones, more than 75% seen once; the top ten hold just over 9.5%. The sample comprised lung tumor tissue. The source of these receptors is a human donor with non-small cell lung cancer. CDR3s include the opening cysteine and the closing phenylalanine or tryptophan. D genes are given only for firm matches. Some rows have no size entry. The others give once, few or many, or a class for an expanded clone.

J gene: TRBJ1-2; D gene: .; clone size: .; V gene: TRBV29-1; CDR3 protein: CSCGGGEVYGYTF; CDR3 DNA: TGCAGCTGCGGGGGAGGGGAAGTTTATGGCTACACCTTC
J gene: TRBJ2-2; D gene: TRBD2; clone size: once; V gene: TRBV14; CDR3 protein: CASSQRLAGHTGELFF; CDR3 DNA: TGTGCCAGCAGCCAACGTCTAGCGGGGCACACCGGGGAGCTGTTTTTT
J gene: TRBJ1-5; D gene: .; clone size: .; V gene: TRBV5-1; CDR3 protein: CASSPEGDQPQHF; CDR3 DNA: TGCGCCAGCAGCCCCGAGGGCGATCAGCCCCAGCATTTT
J gene: TRBJ2-7; D gene: .; clone size: .; V gene: TRBV11-2; CDR3 protein: CASNPGLERAYEQYF; CDR3 DNA: TGTGCCAGCAACCCGGGACTCGAAAGGGCCTACGAGCAGTACTTC
J gene: TRBJ2-3; D gene: TRBD2; clone size: few; V gene: TRBV4-2; CDR3 protein: CASSLLSGETDTQYF; CDR3 DNA: TGTGCCAGCAGCCTTTTAAGCGGGGAGACAGATACGCAGTATTTT
J gene: TRBJ1-6; D gene: .; clone size: .; V gene: TRBV6-4; CDR3 protein: CASSDSRGPLHF; CDR3 DNA: TGTGCCAGCAGTGACTCGAGAGGACCCCTCCACTTT
J gene: TRBJ1-2; D gene: .; clone size: .; V gene: TRBV25-1; CDR3 protein: CASTGKGGGYTF; CDR3 DNA: TGTGCCAGCACCGGGAAGGGGGGTGGCTACACCTTC
J gene: TRBJ2-1; D gene: .; clone size: .; V gene: TRBV7-2; CDR3 protein: CAVTLGAGYNEQFF; CDR3 DNA: TGTGCCGTCACCCTAGGGGCAGGTTACAATGAGCAGTTCTTC
J gene: TRBJ2-7; D gene: .; clone size: .; V gene: TRBV4-3; CDR3 protein: CASSQDFGQPMQREQYF; CDR3 DNA: TGCGCCAGCAGCCAAGATTTCGGACAGCCTATGCAGCGCGAGCAGTACTTC
J gene: TRBJ2-7; D gene: TRBD1; clone size: .; V gene: TRBV5-1; CDR3 protein: CTSKVLQGASYEQYF; CDR3 DNA: TGCACCAGCAAGGTATTGCAGGGGGCCTCCTACGAGCAGTACTTC
J gene: TRBJ2-3; D gene: .; clone size: .; V gene: TRBV14; CDR3 protein: CASSQATFDTQYF; CDR3 DNA: TGTGCCAGCAGCCAAGCGACGTTTGATACGCAGTATTTT
J gene: TRBJ2-1; D gene: .; clone size: .; V gene: TRBV12-1; CDR3 protein: CASSLSDTGSYNEQFF; CDR3 DNA: TGTGCCAGCAGCTTATCTGACACAGGGTCCTACAATGAGCAGTTCTTC
J gene: TRBJ2-3; D gene: .; clone size: few; V gene: TRBV5-4; CDR3 protein: CASSLPESTDTQYF; CDR3 DNA: TGTGCCAGCAGCCTCCCGGAGAGCACAGATACGCAGTATTTT
J gene: TRBJ2-3; D gene: TRBD2; clone size: once; V gene: TRBV7-9; CDR3 protein: CASSQGVAGNTDTQYF; CDR3 DNA: TGCGCCAGCAGCCAAGGGGTAGCGGGAAACACAGATACGCAGTATTTT
J gene: TRBJ2-3; D gene: .; clone size: .; V gene: TRBV2; CDR3 protein: CATQRGGSTDTQYF; CDR3 DNA: TGTGCCACCCAGAGGGGGGGGAGCACAGATACGCAGTATTTT
J gene: TRBJ1-1; D gene: .; clone size: once; V gene: TRBV5-6; CDR3 protein: CASSYGPMRTEAFF; CDR3 DNA: TGTGCCAGCAGCTACGGGCCAATGAGGACTGAAGCTTTCTTT
J gene: TRBJ2-5; D gene: TRBD2; clone size: .; V gene: TRBV2; CDR3 protein: CASRSGTSGGPQYF; CDR3 DNA: TGTGCCAGCAGGTCCGGGACTAGCGGGGGGCCCCAGTACTTC
J gene: TRBJ2-7; D gene: .; clone size: .; V gene: TRBV2; CDR3 protein: CASSEEGGGRSYEQYF; CDR3 DNA: TGTGCCAGCAGTGAAGAAGGAGGGGGGCGAAGCTACGAGCAGTACTTC
J gene: TRBJ2-4; D gene: TRBD2; clone size: .; V gene: TRBV10-3; CDR3 protein: CAISEAGGAKNIQYF; CDR3 DNA: TGTGCCATCTCTGAAGCGGGGGGTGCCAAAAACATTCAGTACTTC
J gene: TRBJ1-3; D gene: TRBD1; clone size: once; V gene: TRBV6-6; CDR3 protein: CAIRHRGGNTIYF; CDR3 DNA: TGTGCCATCAGACACAGGGGTGGAAACACCATATATTTT
J gene: TRBJ1-5; D gene: .; clone size: few; V gene: TRBV4-2; CDR3 protein: CASSQGPQDRGNQPQHF; CDR3 DNA: TGTGCCAGCAGCCAAGGTCCACAGGATCGGGGCAATCAGCCCCAGCATTTT
J gene: TRBJ1-2; D gene: .; clone size: once; V gene: TRBV10-3; CDR3 protein: CAISESSLRQYYGYTF; CDR3 DNA: TGTGCCATCAGTGAGTCGAGTCTGAGGCAGTACTATGGCTACACCTTC
J gene: TRBJ2-6; D gene: .; clone size: .; V gene: TRBV11-3; CDR3 protein: CASSLGGGSGANVLTF; CDR3 DNA: TGTGCCAGCAGCCTCGGGGGCGGCTCTGGGGCCAACGTCCTGACTTTC
J gene: TRBJ1-1; D gene: TRBD1; clone size: .; V gene: TRBV30; CDR3 protein: CAWSGGQVLTEAFF; CDR3 DNA: TGTGCCTGGAGTGGAGGACAGGTCTTGACTGAAGCTTTCTTT
J gene: TRBJ2-2; D gene: .; clone size: .; V gene: TRBV7-3; CDR3 protein: CASSLRNTGELFF; CDR3 DNA: TGTGCCAGCAGCTTAAGAAACACCGGGGAGCTGTTTTTT
J gene: TRBJ1-2; D gene: .; clone size: .; V gene: TRBV27; CDR3 protein: CASSPSWGGFGYTF; CDR3 DNA: TGTGCCAGCAGTCCATCCTGGGGGGGATTTGGCTACACCTTC
J gene: TRBJ2-7; D gene: .; clone size: .; V gene: TRBV30; CDR3 protein: CAWSRVSYEQYF; CDR3 DNA: TGTGCCTGGAGCAGGGTATCCTACGAGCAGTACTTC
J gene: TRBJ1-2; D gene: .; clone size: few; V gene: TRBV6-1; CDR3 protein: CASNPSGFNSGYTF; CDR3 DNA: TGTGCCAGCAACCCCTCGGGGTTCAACAGTGGCTACACCTTC
J gene: TRBJ2-1; D gene: .; clone size: few; V gene: TRBV7-3; CDR3 protein: CASSPASASEYNEQFF; CDR3 DNA: TGTGCCAGCAGCCCCGCCTCGGCTAGCGAGTACAATGAGCAGTTCTTC
J gene: TRBJ1-4; D gene: .; clone size: .; V gene: TRBV5-6; CDR3 protein: CASSLAIGSSNEKLFF; CDR3 DNA: TGTGCCAGCAGCTTGGCAATCGGGTCAAGTAATGAAAAACTGTTTTTT